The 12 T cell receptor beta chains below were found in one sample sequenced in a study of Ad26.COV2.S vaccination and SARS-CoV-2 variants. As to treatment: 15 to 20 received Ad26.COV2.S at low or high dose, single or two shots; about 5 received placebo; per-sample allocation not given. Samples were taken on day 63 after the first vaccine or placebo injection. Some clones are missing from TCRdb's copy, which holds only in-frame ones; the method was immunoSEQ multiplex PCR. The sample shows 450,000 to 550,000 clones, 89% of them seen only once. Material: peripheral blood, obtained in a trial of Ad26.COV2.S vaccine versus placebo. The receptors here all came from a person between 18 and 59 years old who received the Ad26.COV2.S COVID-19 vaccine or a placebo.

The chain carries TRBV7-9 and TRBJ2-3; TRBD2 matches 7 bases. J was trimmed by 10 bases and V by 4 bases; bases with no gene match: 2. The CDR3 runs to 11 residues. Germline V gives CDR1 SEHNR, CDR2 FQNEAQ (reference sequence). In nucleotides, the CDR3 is TGTGCCAGCAGCTCGGGGGGATCGCAGTATTTT. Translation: CASSSGGSQYF. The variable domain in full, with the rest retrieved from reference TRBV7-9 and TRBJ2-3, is DTGVSQNPRHKITKRGQNVTFRCDPISEHNRLYWYRQTLGQGPEFLTYFQNEAQLEKSRLLSDRFSAERPKGSFSTLEIQRTEQGDSAMYLCASSSGGSQYFGPGTRLTVL.

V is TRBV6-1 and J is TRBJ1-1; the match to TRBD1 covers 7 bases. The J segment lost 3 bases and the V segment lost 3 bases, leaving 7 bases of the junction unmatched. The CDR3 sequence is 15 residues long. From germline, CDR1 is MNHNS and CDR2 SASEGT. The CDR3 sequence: CASSDRGGVYTEAFF. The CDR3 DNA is TGTGCCAGCAGTGACAGGGGGGGCGTATACACTGAAGCTTTCTTT.

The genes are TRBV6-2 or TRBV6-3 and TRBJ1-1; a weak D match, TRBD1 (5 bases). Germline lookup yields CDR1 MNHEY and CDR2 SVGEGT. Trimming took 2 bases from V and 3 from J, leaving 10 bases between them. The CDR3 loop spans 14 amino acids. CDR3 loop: CASSYKGPDTEAFF. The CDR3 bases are TGTGCCAGCAGTTACAAGGGGCCAGACACTGAAGCTTTCTTT.

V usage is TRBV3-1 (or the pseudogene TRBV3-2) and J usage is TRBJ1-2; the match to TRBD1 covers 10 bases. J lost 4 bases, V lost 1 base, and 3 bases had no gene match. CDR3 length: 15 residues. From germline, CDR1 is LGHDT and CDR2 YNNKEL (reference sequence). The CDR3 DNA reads TGTGCCAGCAGCCAAGTCGACAGGGGGCCCTATGGCTACACCTTC. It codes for CASSQVDRGPYGYTF.

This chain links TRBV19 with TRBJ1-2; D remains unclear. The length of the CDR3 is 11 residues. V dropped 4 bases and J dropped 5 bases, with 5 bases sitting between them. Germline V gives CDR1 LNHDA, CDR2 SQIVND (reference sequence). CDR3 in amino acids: CASSTGYGYTF. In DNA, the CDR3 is TGTGCCAGTAGTACTGGATATGGCTACACCTTC.

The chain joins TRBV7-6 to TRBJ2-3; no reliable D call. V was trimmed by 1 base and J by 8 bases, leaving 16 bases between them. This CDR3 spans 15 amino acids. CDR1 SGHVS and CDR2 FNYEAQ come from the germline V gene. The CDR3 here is CASSLEGSMGSTQYF. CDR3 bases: TGTGCCAGCAGCTTAGAAGGTTCCATGGGTAGTACGCAGTATTTT.

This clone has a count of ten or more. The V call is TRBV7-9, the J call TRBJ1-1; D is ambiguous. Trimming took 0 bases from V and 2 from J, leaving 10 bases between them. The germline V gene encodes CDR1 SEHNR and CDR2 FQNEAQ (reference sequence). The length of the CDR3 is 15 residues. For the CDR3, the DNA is TGTGCCAGCAGCTTAGCCAATGGGCTTAACACTGAAGCTTTCTTT. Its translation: CASSLANGLNTEAFF.

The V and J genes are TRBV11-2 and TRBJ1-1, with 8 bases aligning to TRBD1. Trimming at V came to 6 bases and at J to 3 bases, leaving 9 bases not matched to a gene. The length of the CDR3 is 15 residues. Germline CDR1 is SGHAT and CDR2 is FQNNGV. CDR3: CASRSRQGFDTEAFF. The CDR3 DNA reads TGTGCCAGCAGGTCTCGACAGGGGTTCGACACTGAAGCTTTCTTT.

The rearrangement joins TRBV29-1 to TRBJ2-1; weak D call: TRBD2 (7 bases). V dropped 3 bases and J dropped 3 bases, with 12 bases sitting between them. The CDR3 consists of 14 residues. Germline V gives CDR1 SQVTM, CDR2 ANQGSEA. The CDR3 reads CSVDGGGNYNEQFF. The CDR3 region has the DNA TGCAGCGTTGATGGCGGGGGCAACTACAATGAGCAGTTCTTC.

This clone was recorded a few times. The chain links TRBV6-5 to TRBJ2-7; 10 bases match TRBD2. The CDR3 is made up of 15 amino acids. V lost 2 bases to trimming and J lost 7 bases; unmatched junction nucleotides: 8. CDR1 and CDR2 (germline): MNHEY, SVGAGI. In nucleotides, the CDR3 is TGTGCCAGCAGTTACGCCGTAGCGGGAGGAGGAGAGCAGTACTTC. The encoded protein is CASSYAVAGGGEQYF.

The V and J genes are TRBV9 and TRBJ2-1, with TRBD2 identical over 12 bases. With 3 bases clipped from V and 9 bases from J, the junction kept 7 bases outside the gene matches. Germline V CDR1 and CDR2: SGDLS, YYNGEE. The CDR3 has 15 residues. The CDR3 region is CASSAMTSGSSEQFF. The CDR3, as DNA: TGTGCCAGCAGCGCGATGACTAGCGGGAGTTCTGAGCAGTTCTTC.

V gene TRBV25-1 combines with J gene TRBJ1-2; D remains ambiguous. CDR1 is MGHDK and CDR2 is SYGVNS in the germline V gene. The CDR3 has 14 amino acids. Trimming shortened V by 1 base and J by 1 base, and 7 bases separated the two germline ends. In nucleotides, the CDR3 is TGTGCCAGCAGTGAATTGGCGGTTAACTATGGCTACACCTTC. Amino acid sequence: CASSELAVNYGYTF.